Below, one T cell receptor (beta chain) is given with its context. Germline lookup yields CDR1 SQVTM and CDR2 ANQGSEA. V lost 5 bases, J lost 4 bases, and 13 bases stayed unmatched. The CDR3 spans 15 residues. Assay used: immunoSEQ multiplex PCR; TCRdb lists only in-frame clones, some missing. This sample has 200,000 to 250,000 clones; approximately 86% occur once, and the top ten carry around 3.1%. This sample was included in a study of blood T cell repertoires in COVID-19. The wider study: Italy, Spain and the United States were the sources of the convalescent and acute COVID-19 samples. T cells, B-cell-depleted T cells, or PBMCs provided the cDNA or gDNA that served as material.

The rearrangement joins TRBV29-1 to TRBJ2-5; 7 bases are a match to TRBD1. Sequencing was carried out using peripheral blood. The sequence was collected from a man in his sixties with acute or convalescent COVID-19. Here the CDR3 reads CSVSPSDRAGETQYF. The CDR3, as DNA: TGCAGCGTTTCCCCCTCCGACAGGGCGGGAGAGACCCAGTACTTC.